Each of the 16 T cell receptor beta chains below was sequenced from the same sample in a study of cytomegalovirus exposure and HLA in healthy donors. The PCR was carried out with 60 Vbeta primers and 13 Jbeta primers. Data came from immunoSEQ multiplex PCR; TCRdb stores just in-frame clones and leaves some out. The table for this sample gives 140,000 to 150,000 clones. The specimen was PBMCs. The receptors here all came from a woman aged 45-65 years in good health and CMV-seronegative.

The rearrangement links TRBV30 to TRBJ2-7, with D unresolved. This CDR3 spans 14 amino acids. The V end was cut by 0 bases, the J end by 2 bases, with 11 bases between. Germline loops: CDR1 GTSNPN, CDR2 SVGIG (reference sequence). CDR3 nucleotide sequence: TGTGCCTGGAGTGTCCCCGAGCGAGCCTACGAGCAGTACTTC. Translation gives CAWSVPERAYEQYF.

The chain links TRBV15 to TRBJ2-2; TRBD2 matches at 7 bases. The CDR3 totals 17 residues. Germline V lookup: CDR1 LNHNV, CDR2 YYDKDF (reference sequence). Germline trimming cut 3 bases from V and 3 bases from J; bases unmatched to any gene: 10. The CDR3 sequence is CATSRGRGLGDTGELFF. The CDR3 coding sequence is TGTGCCACCAGCAGGGGCCGAGGACTAGGGGACACCGGGGAGCTGTTTTTT.

The rearrangement links TRBV10-3 to TRBJ1-1, with 11 bases identical to TRBD1. CDR1 and CDR2 (germline): ENHRY, SYGVKD. This CDR3 contains 15 residues. The ends lost 3 bases at V and 4 bases at J; junction bases unmatched: 4. Here the CDR3 reads CAISETGTGGTEAFF. The CDR3 bases are TGTGCCATCAGTGAAACCGGGACAGGGGGCACTGAAGCTTTCTTT.

V and J are TRBV4-3 and TRBJ1-1, with 8 bases lining up with TRBD1. The CDR3 totals 16 residues. The V segment lost 0 bases and the J segment 1 base; nucleotides outside the gene matches: 4. CDR1 and CDR2 from the germline V gene are LGHNA and YSLEER. The CDR3 here is CASSQDHQGANTEAFF. The CDR3 DNA sequence: TGCGCCAGCAGCCAAGATCATCAGGGGGCGAACACTGAAGCTTTCTTT.

CDR3 region: CASIGLPGYSGNTIYF. CDR3 coding DNA: TGTGCCAGCATCGGACTCCCTGGTTACTCTGGAAACACCATATATTTT. The chain couples TRBV28 to TRBJ1-3; D is uncertain. Germline-derived CDR1 and CDR2 are MDHEN and SYDVKM. V was trimmed by 7 bases and J by 0 bases, leaving 16 bases between them. This CDR3 contains 16 residues.

The V and J genes are TRBV21-1 and TRBJ2-1; whether TRBD2, the table's D call, matches the DNA was not checked. TRBV21-1 is marked as a pseudogene. This CDR3 region has 13 residues. CDR3 region: CASSKRASNEQFF. The CDR3 bases are TGTGCCAGCAGCAAGAGGGCCAGCAATGAGCAGTTCTTC.

The chain links TRBV2 to TRBJ2-3; unclear D gene. From germline, CDR1 is SNHLY and CDR2 FYNNEI. V was cut by 5 bases and J by 4 bases, with 13 bases left in between. The CDR3 runs 14 residues. CDR3 sequence reads: CASSPRRLSDTQYF. The CDR3 region has the DNA TGTGCCAGCAGTCCGCGGAGACTTTCAGATACGCAGTATTTT.

The rearrangement links TRBV4-2 to TRBJ2-7, with 7 nucleotides matching TRBD2. With 1 base clipped from V and 2 bases from J, the junction kept 5 bases outside the gene matches. The CDR3 has 15 residues. Per the germline V gene, CDR1 is LGHNA and CDR2 is YNFKEQ. CDR3 nucleotide sequence: TGTGCCAGCAGCCAAGTCGGGGGGACCCCCTACGAGCAGTACTTC. Protein: CASSQVGGTPYEQYF.

The chain has TRBV7-9 and TRBJ1-5, with D tentatively TRBD1 (5 bases). With 8 bases removed from V and 2 bases from J, the gap between germline ends came to 13 bases. CDR1 and CDR2 (germline): SEHNR, FQNEAQ (reference sequence). The CDR3 is made up of 14 amino acids. The CDR3 reads CASRSGVGNQPQHF. The CDR3 DNA is TGTGCCAGCCGATCGGGGGTTGGCAATCAGCCCCAGCATTTT.

The CDR3 spells CASSAGSLIEKLFF. For the CDR3, the DNA is TGTGCCAGCAGCGCCGGGTCCCTAATTGAAAAACTGTTTTTT. The chain recombines TRBV9 with TRBJ1-4; D is unresolved. V gave up 3 bases and J gave up 7 bases, with 13 bases separating them. This CDR3 is 14 amino acids long. The germline gives CDR1 SGDLS, CDR2 YYNGEE.

The genes are TRBV9 and TRBJ2-7; TRBD2 matches at 8 bases. V dropped 5 bases and J dropped 6; count of bases not matched to a gene: 13. CDR3 size: 15 residues. Per the germline V gene, CDR1 is SGDLS and CDR2 is YYNGEE. CDR3: CASSDSSGSLGEQYF. CDR3 in DNA: TGTGCCAGCAGTGATTCGAGCGGGAGTTTGGGCGAGCAGTACTTC.

The rearrangement joins TRBV5-1 to TRBJ1-1; the D gene is possibly TRBD1 (6 bases). Trimming pared 0 bases from V and 0 bases from J, leaving 9 bases between. The CDR3 is 15 amino acids. Germline CDR1 and CDR2: SGHRS and YFSETQ. CDR3: CASSLAAGVNTEAFF. Here the CDR3 DNA reads TGCGCCAGCAGCTTGGCCGCAGGGGTGAACACTGAAGCTTTCTTT.

The chain combines TRBV5-4 with TRBJ1-5, with TRBD1 matching 9 bases. Unmatched junction bases numbered 10, after V lost 0 bases and J lost 6 bases. The CDR3 spans 17 residues. Germline V gene lookup returns CDR1 SGHNT and CDR2 YYREEE (reference sequence). The CDR3 DNA follows: TGTGCCAGCAGCTTGGATGGGGGACAGGGATCCTTTCAGCCCCAGCATTTT. Its translation: CASSLDGGQGSFQPQHF.

The chain has TRBV4-2 and TRBJ2-3; possible D gene TRBD2, 7 bases. CDR3 length equals 15 residues. Trimming took 1 base from V and 1 from J, leaving 9 bases between them. From germline, CDR1 is LGHNA and CDR2 YNFKEQ. The CDR3 nucleotides read TGTGCCAGCAGCCAAGCCGGGGGGCGCACAGATACGCAGTATTTT. As protein: CASSQAGGRTDTQYF.

V and J are TRBV28 and TRBJ2-7, with 10 bases lining up with TRBD2. Germline CDR1 and CDR2: MDHEN and SYDVKM. This CDR3 comprises 14 residues. With V trimmed by 8 bases and J by 5 bases, 9 bases remained unmatched. Here the CDR3 reads CASGGASGRNEQYF. CDR3 nucleotide sequence: TGTGCCAGCGGGGGGGCTAGCGGGAGAAACGAGCAGTACTTC.

The chain couples TRBV19 to TRBJ1-5; possible D gene TRBD1, 6 bases. CDR1 and CDR2 (germline): LNHDA, SQIVND (reference sequence). The CDR3 extends over 13 amino acids. Trimming removed 5 bases from V and 7 bases from J, with 12 bases in between. CDR3 in DNA: TGTGCCAGTAGTCAACAGGGAGGGCAGCCCCAGCATTTT. It is translated as CASSQQGGQPQHF.